This is a list of T cell receptor beta chains from one sample in a study of chemoradiotherapy in HPV16-positive cancers. Profiled with immunoSEQ multiplex PCR; TCRdb holds only in-frame clones, not every one. The table shows tens of thousands of clones, with about 92% occurring only once. The sequences come from blood, collected from a patient who underwent chemoradiotherapy. The receptor source for this set is a human donor with HPV-associated anogenital cancer. CDR3s include the opening cysteine and the closing phenylalanine or tryptophan. D genes are given only for firm matches. Rows may omit the clone size; those that give it use once, few, many or a size class.

V	J	D	length	size	DNA	CDR3
TRBV25-1	TRBJ1-1	-	15	-	TGTGCCAGTCGACTTCTGGGGGGGCTTGGCACTGAAGCTTTCTTT	CASRLLGGLGTEAFF
TRBV11-3	TRBJ2-7	TRBD1	14	-	TGTGCCAGCAGCTATACCGACAGGGTAGGCGAGCAGTACTTC	CASSYTDRVGEQYF
TRBV19	TRBJ2-2	TRBD2	16	-	TGTGCCAGTAAGACGGGGGCTAGCGGGAGACACGGGGAGCTGTTTTTT	CASKTGASGRHGELFF
TRBV10-3	TRBJ1-5	-	13	-	TGTGCCATCAGCCCTGATAGCAATCAGCCCCAGCATTTT	CAISPDSNQPQHF
TRBV4-2	TRBJ1-3	-	17	-	TGTGCCAGCAGCCAAGATCTAGGCCTTTTCTCTGGAAACACCATATATTTT	CASSQDLGLFSGNTIYF
TRBV7-6	TRBJ2-2	-	15	-	TGTGCCAGCAGCTTGGGACGGGAGAACACCGGGGAGCTGTTTTTT	CASSLGRENTGELFF
TRBV30	TRBJ1-5	-	13	-	TGTGCCTGGAGTCCCTCGGGGCCTGCGCCCCAGCATTTT	CAWSPSGPAPQHF
TRBV5-4	TRBJ1-2	TRBD1	15	-	TGTGCCAGCACCCTTATGGGACAGGGGAGAGGTGGCTACACCTTC	CASTLMGQGRGGYTF
TRBV4-2	TRBJ2-5	TRBD1	17	-	TGTGCCAGCAGCCCTCAAGGACAGGTACATAACCAAGAGACCCAGTACTTC	CASSPQGQVHNQETQYF
TRBV4-2	TRBJ2-2	TRBD1	16	-	TGTGCCAGCAGCCTCCTGGGACAGGGGGCTGCCGGGGAGCTGTTTTTT	CASSLLGQGAAGELFF
TRBV7-2	TRBJ2-3	-	15	-	TGTGCCAGCAGCCCCTCGGGCCTAGCCGGTAATACGCAGTATTTT	CASSPSGLAGNTQYF
TRBV6-5	TRBJ1-1	-	15	-	TGTGCCAGCAGCTCCAAAGGGGCGAGGAACACTGAAGCTTTCTTT	CASSSKGARNTEAFF
TRBV7-2	TRBJ1-2	TRBD1	15	-	TGTGCCAGCAGCCCGCGTGGGCCGACAGGGTACGGCTACACCTTC	CASSPRGPTGYGYTF
TRBV5-5	TRBJ2-7	-	13	-	TGTGCCAGCAGCCCCTACCCAGGGAACGAGCAGTACTTC	CASSPYPGNEQYF
TRBV29-1	TRBJ1-3	-	11	-	TGTACCGGGGCGGACGGAAACACCATATATTTT	CTGADGNTIYF
TRBV9	TRBJ1-3	-	14	-	TGTGCCAGCAGCGTAGTTGGCTCTGGAAACACCATATATTTT	CASSVVGSGNTIYF
TRBV5-5	TRBJ2-1	TRBD2	16	-	TGTGCCAGCAGCTTGGAGCCTAGCGGGGTTGTAAATGAGCAGTTCTTC	CASSLEPSGVVNEQFF
TRBV18	TRBJ1-5	TRBD1	16	-	TGTGCCAGCTCACCACCAGGGGGCTCGAATAATCAGCCCCAGCATTTT	CASSPPGGSNNQPQHF
TRBV5-6	TRBJ2-3	-	13	once	TGTGCCAGCAGACCCTACGGGGGCGATACGCAGTATTTT	CASRPYGGDTQYF
TRBV30	TRBJ1-2	-	13	-	TGTGCCTGGAGTGTTGAGAGGGGTCGCGGCTACACCTTC	CAWSVERGRGYTF
TRBV4-2	TRBJ2-1	TRBD2	15	-	TGTGCCAGCAGCTTAGCGGGGGGGCGTACAGATGAGCAGTTCTTC	CASSLAGGRTDEQFF
TRBV25-1	TRBJ2-1	TRBD1	14	-	TGTGCCAGCAGTGTCCGGGACAGGGCTAATGAGCAGTTCTTC	CASSVRDRANEQFF
TRBV19	TRBJ1-2	TRBD1	14	-	TGTGCCAGTAGTATACGACAGGGGGCTGATGGCTACACCTTC	CASSIRQGADGYTF
TRBV19	TRBJ2-2	-	15	-	TGTGCCAGTAGTATGAACACCGCGGGCACCGGGGAGCTGTTTTTT	CASSMNTAGTGELFF
TRBV30	TRBJ1-6	-	12	-	TGTGCCTGGAGTGAGACAGATTCACCCCTCCACTTT	CAWSETDSPLHF
TRBV19	TRBJ2-1	-	16	once	TGTGCCAGTAGTATTACCGGGACCCTCGGAGGGAATGAGCAGTTCTTC	CASSITGTLGGNEQFF
TRBV6-6	TRBJ2-7	-	12	-	TGTGCCAGCAGTTACTCGGAGGGAGTGCAGTACTTC	CASSYSEGVQYF
TRBV7-8	TRBJ2-1	-	13	-	TGTGCCAGCAGCTTAGTCAGAGGCAATGAGCAGTTCTTC	CASSLVRGNEQFF
TRBV7-8	TRBJ2-7	TRBD1	16	-	TGTGCCAGCAAGCGTATCCGGGGTACAGGGGACTACGAGCAGTACTTC	CASKRIRGTGDYEQYF
TRBV7-8	TRBJ2-6	-	18	-	TGTGCCAGCAGCTTAGTGGGACTGGATTTCTCTGGGGCCAACGTCCTGACTTTC	CASSLVGLDFSGANVLTF
TRBV9	TRBJ2-7	-	13	-	TGTGCCAGCAGCGTAGGAACAGGGCGAACCCCTAACTTC	CASSVGTGRTPNF
TRBV4-3	TRBJ2-2	TRBD1	19	once	TGCGCCAGCAGCCAAGGGCCCTTTGGGACAGGGCAAAATACCGGGGAGCTGTTTTTT	CASSQGPFGTGQNTGELFF
TRBV10-2	TRBJ2-3	TRBD2	15	-	TGCGCCAGCAGTGATCTAGCGGGGGGCACAGATACGCAGTATTTT	CASSDLAGGTDTQYF
TRBV7-2	TRBJ2-3	TRBD2	17	-	TGTGCCAGCAGCTTAGATGGGGGGACTAGCGGGAGCCATACGCAGTATTTT	CASSLDGGTSGSHTQYF
TRBV7-2	TRBJ2-5	TRBD1	19	-	TGTGCCAGCAGCTTAGGGACAGGGGGCGGCGGAAGGGAAACGGAGACCCAGTACTTC	CASSLGTGGGGRETETQYF
TRBV21-1	TRBJ1-5	-	16	-	TGTGCCAGCAGCGGACGGACAGTGTATAGCAATCAGCCCCAGCATTTT	CASSGRTVYSNQPQHF
TRBV27	TRBJ2-1	TRBD1	14	-	TGTGCCAGCAGAGAGGGACAGGGCCGCAATGAGCAGTTCTTC	CASREGQGRNEQFF
TRBV7-6	TRBJ2-7	-	14	-	TGTGCCAGCAGCTCCCTGGACAGTATAGGCGAGCAGTACTTC	CASSSLDSIGEQYF
TRBV30	TRBJ2-6	TRBD2	17	-	TGTGCCTGGAGGAAACTAGCGGGGGGGCCCGGGGCCAACGTCCTGACTTTC	CAWRKLAGGPGANVLTF
TRBV5-8	TRBJ2-4	-	15	once	TGTGCCAGCAGTCAAAACCAGGGTAGGCTAAACATTCAGTACTTC	CASSQNQGRLNIQYF
TRBV27	TRBJ2-7	-	13	few	TGTGCCAGCAGTCCCCACTTAAGGGGCGAGCAGTACTTC	CASSPHLRGEQYF
TRBV19	TRBJ2-7	-	15	-	TGTGCCAGTAGTCCTCCTTCCGGGGCAAGGTACGAGCAGTACTTC	CASSPPSGARYEQYF
TRBV2	TRBJ2-6	-	15	-	TGTGCCAGCAGAGAAGGGGGTGGCGGGGCCAACGTCCTGACTTTC	CASREGGGGANVLTF
TRBV4-1	TRBJ2-7	TRBD2	16	-	TGCGCCAGCAGCCCGCTTCGGACTAGCGGAGCCTACGAGCAGTACTTC	CASSPLRTSGAYEQYF
TRBV7-2	TRBJ2-5	TRBD2	17	-	TGTGCCAGCAGCCCAAGGCTAGCGGGGGGCCTTCAAGAGACCCAGTACTTC	CASSPRLAGGLQETQYF
TRBV5-1	TRBJ1-1	TRBD1	14	-	TGCGCCAGCAGCGGACAGGGGGCGAACACTGAAGCTTTCTTT	CASSGQGANTEAFF
TRBV29-1	TRBJ1-1	-	11	-	TGCAGCGTTGAAGGGCAGCCTGAAGCTTTCTTT	CSVEGQPEAFF
TRBV10-1	TRBJ2-5	-	15	-	TGCGCCAGCAGTGGGGAGGAGAGGGCCCAAGAGACCCAGTACTTC	CASSGEERAQETQYF
TRBV4-3	TRBJ1-2	TRBD1	15	-	TGCGCCAGCAGCCAAGACACAGGGGGGAGATATGGCTACACCTTC	CASSQDTGGRYGYTF
TRBV30	TRBJ2-5	TRBD1	14	once	TGTGCCTGGAGCGAGGGGGCCATTGGGGAGACCCAGTACTTC	CAWSEGAIGETQYF
TRBV11-3	TRBJ2-1	-	15	-	TGTGCCAGCAGCCCCGGCGGGGGCGCCTACAATGAGCAGTTCTTC	CASSPGGGAYNEQFF
TRBV5-1	TRBJ2-1	-	14	-	TGCGCCAGCAGCCCGCCGTCTCATAACTATGAGCAGTTCTTC	CASSPPSHNYEQFF
TRBV6-5	TRBJ2-2	-	13	-	TGTGCCAGCAGCCGCATCAGTGGAGGGGAGCTGTTTTTT	CASSRISGGELFF